The rows below give T cell receptor beta chains drawn from one sample of a study of cytomegalovirus exposure and HLA in healthy donors. Measured with immunoSEQ multiplex PCR; TCRdb has only the in-frame clones, and not every one. The repertoire holds more than 110,000 clones, with 73% as singletons. What was sequenced was PBMCs. The receptors come from a human donor in good health. The CDR3 runs from the conserved cysteine through the conserved F or W. A D gene is named only where the DNA matches it firmly. Part of the rows lack a size; the others show once, few, many or a class for expanded clones.

TRBJ1-5 TRBV27 14 few TRBD1 CASSRGLRNQPQHF TGTGCCAGCAGTAGGGGGCTCCGGAATCAGCCCCAGCATTTT
TRBJ2-1 TRBV6-5 14 . TRBD1 CASSGTGAYNEQFF TGTGCCAGCAGCGGGACAGGGGCCTACAATGAGCAGTTCTTC
TRBJ1-1 TRBV4-1 14 few . CASSQEITGTEAFF TGCGCCAGCAGCCAAGAAATCACGGGGACTGAAGCTTTCTTT
TRBJ1-5 TRBV2 13 few . CASSAGQGQPQHF TGTGCCAGCAGTGCAGGACAAGGACAGCCCCAGCATTTT
TRBJ2-7 TRBV7-2 16 . TRBD2 CASSLRSGPGGYEQYF TGTGCCAGCAGCCTACGTAGCGGGCCCGGGGGCTACGAGCAGTACTTC
TRBJ2-2 TRBV11-3 16 . TRBD2 CASSSRTSGGHGELFF TGTGCCAGCAGCTCGAGGACTAGCGGGGGGCACGGGGAGCTGTTTTTT
TRBJ2-1 TRBV2 16 . TRBD2 CASTEGQRGGRYEQFF TGTGCCAGCACCGAGGGGCAGCGGGGGGGCCGATATGAGCAGTTCTTC
TRBJ2-2 TRBV7-9 16 once TRBD2 CASSRGLDSNTGELFF TGTGCCAGCAGCCGTGGACTAGATTCGAACACCGGGGAGCTGTTTTTT
TRBJ2-7 TRBV6-5 14 . . CASSTQGAFYEQYF TGTGCCAGCAGTACACAGGGTGCGTTCTACGAGCAGTACTTC
TRBJ2-2 TRBV7-9 16 . TRBD1 CASSLRDRGSTGELFF TGTGCCAGCAGCCTCCGGGACAGGGGATCCACCGGGGAGCTGTTTTTT
TRBJ2-1 TRBV27 15 . . CASSLWGGAGNEQFF TGTGCCAGCAGTTTATGGGGGGGGGCTGGGAATGAGCAGTTCTTC
TRBJ2-7 TRBV27 15 few TRBD2 CASSLRTSGPYEQYF TGTGCCAGCAGTTTAAGGACTAGCGGACCCTACGAGCAGTACTTC
TRBJ2-1 TRBV19 14 . TRBD1 CASSIRQGGGEQFF TGTGCCAGTAGTATCCGACAGGGTGGGGGTGAGCAGTTCTTC
TRBJ2-3 TRBV7-2 16 . TRBD2 CASSLRSGGAADTQYF TGTGCCAGCAGCTTAAGGAGCGGGGGGGCGGCAGATACGCAGTATTTT
TRBJ1-6 TRBV4-1 16 few . CASSQGPDSYNSPLHF TGCGCCAGCAGCCAAGGGCCAGACTCCTATAATTCACCCCTCCACTTT
TRBJ2-3 TRBV7-9 17 . . CASSLGDFSFNADTQYF TGTGCCAGCAGCTTAGGGGACTTTAGTTTCAACGCAGATACGCAGTATTTT
TRBJ1-1 TRBV2 12 . . CASSRYRVEAFF TGTGCCAGCAGCCGCTACAGGGTCGAAGCTTTCTTT
TRBJ1-4 TRBV5-6 15 once TRBD1 CASSLVDRGNEKLFF TGTGCCAGCAGCTTGGTCGACAGGGGAAATGAAAAACTGTTTTTT
TRBJ2-7 TRBV5-6 14 once TRBD1 CASSFPGTGAEQYF TGTGCCAGCAGCTTTCCCGGGACAGGGGCCGAGCAGTACTTC
TRBJ2-7 TRBV5-1 13 once . CASSSTGAYEQYF TGCGCCAGCAGTTCGACGGGGGCCTACGAGCAGTACTTC
TRBJ2-1 TRBV5-6 14 . . CASSYRQVYNEQFF TGTGCCAGCAGCTATCGGCAGGTCTACAATGAGCAGTTCTTC
TRBJ1-1 TRBV5-1 14 . . CASSVPGVATEAFF TGCGCCAGCAGCGTACCAGGGGTCGCCACTGAAGCTTTCTTT
TRBJ1-3 TRBV5-8 16 . . CASSLEGGTSGNTIYF TGTGCCAGCAGCTTGGAAGGGGGAACATCTGGAAACACCATATATTTT
TRBJ2-7 TRBV5-6 16 . TRBD1 CASSGQGERVPYEQYF TGTGCCAGCAGTGGACAGGGGGAAAGGGTCCCCTACGAGCAGTACTTC
TRBJ2-7 TRBV4-1 13 . . CASSQGASYEQYF TGCGCCAGCAGCCAAGGGGCTTCCTACGAGCAGTACTTC
TRBJ1-2 TRBV5-6 11 . . CASSLGAGYTF TGTGCCAGCAGCTTGGGGGCTGGCTACACCTTC
TRBJ1-4 TRBV5-6 13 once TRBD1 CASSLGTGGKLFF TGTGCCAGCAGCTTGGGGACAGGTGGAAAACTGTTTTTT
TRBJ1-2 TRBV28 15 . . CASSFRRGGSSGYTF TGTGCCAGCAGTTTTCGGCGGGGGGGCTCAAGTGGCTACACCTTC
TRBJ2-7 TRBV11-2 17 . TRBD2 CASSLSSGRSLRNEQYF TGTGCCAGCAGCTTATCGAGCGGGAGAAGTTTAAGAAACGAGCAGTACTTC
TRBJ2-1 TRBV7-8 11 . . CASSPLEEQFF TGTGCCAGCAGCCCACTAGAGGAGCAGTTCTTC
TRBJ1-2 TRBV4-1 12 . . CASSPPGYGYTF TGCGCCAGCAGCCCGCCGGGCTATGGCTACACCTTC
TRBJ2-4 TRBV19 14 . . CASSLNQAKNIQYF TGTGCCAGTAGTCTTAACCAGGCCAAAAACATTCAGTACTTC
TRBJ1-2 TRBV6-5 13 . . CASKRSSSYGYTF TGTGCCAGCAAACGGAGCTCCTCCTATGGCTACACCTTC
TRBJ2-1 TRBV6-1 17 . TRBD2 CASSALAGGLSYNEQFF TGTGCCAGCAGTGCACTAGCGGGGGGTCTATCCTACAATGAGCAGTTCTTC
TRBJ2-5 TRBV6-5 16 once TRBD2 CASSYESSGNGETQYF TGTGCCAGCAGTTACGAGTCAAGCGGGAACGGGGAGACCCAGTACTTC
TRBJ2-5 TRBV10-2 13 few . CASGLARWETQYF TGCGCCAGTGGGCTAGCGCGCTGGGAGACCCAGTACTTC
TRBJ2-5 TRBV6-1 14 . TRBD2 CATFGTRWGETQYF TGTGCCACATTCGGGACTAGATGGGGAGAGACCCAGTACTTC
TRBJ2-7 TRBV2 14 . TRBD2 CASSDSGSSYEQYF TGTGCCAGCAGTGATAGCGGGAGCTCCTACGAGCAGTACTTC
TRBJ1-1 TRBV15 17 . TRBD1 CATSRGGQGTMNTEAFF TGTGCCACCAGCAGAGGGGGACAGGGGACAATGAACACTGAAGCTTTCTTT
TRBJ1-1 TRBV9 12 . . CASSQGNTEAFF TGTGCCAGCAGCCAGGGGAACACTGAAGCTTTCTTT
TRBJ2-5 TRBV6-1 16 few TRBD2 CASSESARRGEGTQYF TGTGCCAGCAGTGAATCTGCGCGGCGGGGGGAAGGGACCCAGTACTTC
TRBJ2-5 TRBV30 12 . . CAWSVQAETQYF TGTGCCTGGAGTGTACAGGCAGAGACCCAGTACTTC
TRBJ2-5 TRBV13 11 . . CASSQRETQYF TGTGCCAGCAGCCAACGGGAGACCCAGTACTTC
TRBJ1-1 TRBV6-1 15 . . CASADPVGVNTEAFF TGTGCCAGCGCGGACCCGGTCGGGGTGAACACTGAAGCTTTCTTT
TRBJ2-7 TRBV7-9 14 . . CASSRGDSSYEQYF TGTGCCAGCAGCAGGGGGGACAGCTCCTACGAGCAGTACTTC
TRBJ2-7 TRBV5-1 18 . TRBD2 CASSLEGLPSGVRHEQYF TGCGCCAGCAGCTTGGAAGGCCTCCCTAGCGGGGTACGCCACGAGCAGTACTTC
TRBJ2-7 TRBV5-1 14 once TRBD1 CASSLGQGADEQYF TGCGCCAGCAGCTTGGGACAGGGGGCTGACGAGCAGTACTTC
TRBJ1-5 TRBV9 17 once . CASSVDHGGSGNQPQHF TGTGCCAGCAGCGTAGATCATGGAGGTAGTGGCAATCAGCCCCAGCATTTT
TRBJ2-3 TRBV5-4 16 few . CASSLGLVRSTDTQYF TGTGCCAGCAGCTTGGGGTTGGTGCGGAGCACAGATACGCAGTATTTT
TRBJ2-1 TRBV19 14 . TRBD2 CASASGGAGVEQFF TGTGCCAGTGCTAGCGGGGGGGCCGGGGTTGAGCAGTTCTTC
TRBJ1-4 TRBV6-1 14 . TRBD1 CASSEEPDRVKLFF TGTGCCAGCAGTGAAGAACCCGACAGGGTAAAACTGTTTTTT